Ten or more counts support the clone carrying this T cell receptor (beta chain). What it recognizes is unknown. This record comes from a study of spatial heterogeneity in lung cancer. Findings and limits, study-wide: Ubiquitous expanded tumor TCRs appeared in blood more at resection than follow-up.

The study tagged each TCR cDNA molecule with a unique molecular identifier. TCRdb re-called the 5' RACE reads through MiXCR, storing one row per CDR3 protein. The sample has tens of thousands of distinct CDR3 sequences; about 4.3% are singletons. Time point here: sample taken at primary tumor resection. Researchers sequenced whole RNA taken from tumor, nontumor lung or frozen PBMC without sorting. Per germline, CDR1 DFQATT and CDR2 SNEGSKA (reference sequence). Trimming stripped 1 base from V and 4 bases from J, with 22 bases between. The length of the CDR3 is 17 residues. The specimen was PBMCs, collected at surgery. The origin of this receptor is a male donor with early-stage non-small cell lung cancer. The genes are TRBV20-1 and TRBJ2-5; a possible D gene is TRBD1 (7 bases). The CDR3 DNA sequence: TGCAGTGCTAGAGTCAAAGCAGGGCAGGGGGGAAGAGAGACCCAGTACTTC. It yields the protein CSARVKAGQGGRETQYF.